These 14 T cell receptor beta chains were sequenced from one sample in a study of control samples from healthy donors and cancer patients. Measured with immunoSEQ multiplex PCR; TCRdb has only the in-frame clones, and not every one. The repertoire holds tens of thousands of clones, with approximately 93% as singletons. Sequenced input: blood. These receptors were collected from a woman in her twenties or thirties in good health.

The sample holds one count of this clone. V is TRBV5-4 and J is TRBJ2-3; perhaps TRBD2 as D (5 bases). With 4 bases removed from V and 0 bases from J, the gap between germline ends came to 12 bases. CDR3 length equals 15 residues. CDR1 is SGHNT, CDR2 YYREEE, per germline (reference sequence). The CDR3 loop reads CASSRDQPSTDTQYF. CDR3 DNA sequence: TGTGCCAGCAGCCGGGATCAACCTAGCACAGATACGCAGTATTTT.

This clone was seen a single time. V is TRBV20-1 and J is TRBJ1-1; no firm D call. CDR3 length: 15 residues. Between the trimmed V and J ends, which lost 3 bases and 4 bases, there was a span of 18 bases. CDR1 DFQATT and CDR2 SNEGSKA come from the germline V gene (reference sequence). Here the CDR3 reads CSASPRPGSSTEAFF. DNA for the CDR3: TGCAGTGCTAGTCCTCGACCCGGATCCTCCACTGAAGCTTTCTTT.

V is TRBV2 and J is TRBJ2-3, with TRBD2 identical over 9 bases. Germline values: CDR1 SNHLY, CDR2 FYNNEI. With 7 bases clipped from V and 0 bases from J, the junction kept 5 bases outside the gene matches. The CDR3 is 15 amino acids. The CDR3: CASKASGMSTDTQYF. As DNA, the CDR3 is TGTGCCAGCAAGGCTAGCGGGATGAGCACAGATACGCAGTATTTT.

Regarding this clone: The identical CDR3 is also encoded by other nucleotide sequences in the sample. This chain links TRBV5-1 with TRBJ2-1, with 16 bases that match TRBD2. This CDR3 spans 17 amino acids. Germline V gene data show CDR1 as SGHRS and CDR2 as YFSETQ. J was trimmed by 9 bases and V by 0 bases; bases with no gene match: 6. The CDR3 DNA reads TGCGCCAGCAGCTTGGGTGGGACTAGCGGGGGGGCCGGTGAGCAGTTCTTC. As protein: CASSLGGTSGGAGEQFF.

The chain carries TRBV18 and TRBJ2-3; D ambiguous. V gave up 2 bases and J gave up 4 bases, with 13 bases separating them. CDR3 length: 15 residues. Per the germline V gene, CDR1 is KGHSH and CDR2 is LQKENI. The CDR3 protein is CASSPMARGSDTQYF. The DNA for the CDR3 is TGTGCCAGCTCACCAATGGCGAGAGGTTCAGATACGCAGTATTTT.

A note on this clone: Sequence at one end of the junction differs from germline and may be a read error. The chain carries TRBV6-5 and TRBJ2-7, with a possible D match to TRBD2 (5 bases). Germline values: CDR1 MNHEY, CDR2 SVGAGI. This CDR3 has 14 amino acids. The CDR3 coding sequence is TGTGCCAGCAGTCTCATCGGATTGGAGGCACGTCAGACGTTC. Amino acid sequence: CASSLIGLEARQTF.

The gene calls are TRBV2 and TRBJ2-5; D possibly uses TRBD1 or TRBD2 (6 bases each). The CDR3 consists of 13 residues. The V gene's germline CDR1 is SNHLY and CDR2 FYNNEI. Trimming shortened V by 6 bases and J by 9 bases, and 17 bases separated the two germline ends. CDR3: CASRSQGSGAQYF. The CDR3 DNA reads TGTGCCAGCAGGTCACAGGGCTCGGGGGCCCAGTACTTC.

The rearrangement links TRBV27 to TRBJ1-2; 8 bases are shared with TRBD1. J lost 6 bases, V lost 3 bases, and 3 bases had no gene match. Per the germline V gene, CDR1 is MNHEY and CDR2 is SMNVEV (reference sequence). The CDR3 has 13 amino acids. This CDR3 is CASSFSQGDGYTF. In nucleotides, the CDR3 is TGTGCCAGCAGTTTCTCACAGGGGGATGGCTACACCTTC.

V gene TRBV21-1 combines with J gene TRBJ2-3; the table calls TRBD2, which could not be checked here. TRBV21-1 has pseudogene status. The CDR3 contains 20 residues. As DNA, the CDR3 is TGTGCCAGCAGCAAAGGCCCCCCAGGGACTAGCGGAAAAAGCACAGATACGCAGTATTTT. It codes for CASSKGPPGTSGKSTDTQYF.

V is TRBV5-6 and J is TRBJ2-1, with a weak D call TRBD2 (6 bases). V lost 4 bases to trimming and J lost 4 bases, with 18 bases between them. The germline gives CDR1 SGHDT, CDR2 YYEEEE. The CDR3 extends over 16 amino acids. The CDR3, as DNA: TGTGCCAGCAGCGGTGACGGGGCGGGGAAATACAATGAGCAGTTCTTC. This sequence encodes CASSGDGAGKYNEQFF.

The chain recombines TRBV18 with TRBJ2-1; 8 nucleotides match TRBD1. Germline CDR1 KGHSH, CDR2 LQKENI. The CDR3 runs to 14 residues. With V trimmed by 2 bases and J by 7 bases, 4 bases remained unmatched. The DNA of the CDR3 is TGTGCCAGCTCACCAACGGGACAGGTGAATGAGCAGTTCTTC. It yields the protein CASSPTGQVNEQFF.

The chain has TRBV6-5 and TRBJ2-1; 9 positions match TRBD2. This CDR3 is 13 amino acids long. CDR1 is MNHEY, CDR2 SVGAGI, per germline. With V trimmed by 8 bases and J by 6 bases, 5 bases remained unmatched. The DNA for the CDR3 is TGTGCCAGCGGGCGGGAGGGAGTCAATGAGCAGTTCTTC. Its translation is CASGREGVNEQFF.

The chain links TRBV15 to TRBJ2-7; 11 bases are shared with TRBD2. The J segment lost 7 bases and the V segment lost 6 bases, leaving 11 bases of the junction unmatched. The germline gives CDR1 LNHNV, CDR2 YYDKDF (reference sequence). This CDR3 has 15 amino acids. This CDR3 is CATRIGTSGSQEQYF. CDR3 nucleotides: TGTGCCACCAGAATCGGGACTAGCGGTTCCCAGGAGCAGTACTTC. The entire variable domain, with the rest obtained from reference TRBV15 and TRBJ2-7, is as follows: DAMVIQNPRYQVTQFGKPVTLSCSQTLNHNVMYWYQQKSSQAPKLLFHYYDKDFNNEADTPDNFQSRRPNTSFCFLDIRSPGLGDTAMYLCATRIGTSGSQEQYFGPGTRLTVT.

CDR3 region: CATSGQRATDTQYF. The CDR3 DNA reads TGTGCCACCAGTGGACAGCGGGCCACAGATACGCAGTATTTT. V usage is TRBV24-1 and J usage is TRBJ2-3; tentative D call: TRBD2 (6 bases). Trimming shortened V by 5 bases and J by 2 bases, and 10 bases separated the two germline ends. The CDR3 is 14 residues long. Germline V gene data show CDR1 as KGHDR and CDR2 as SFDVKD.